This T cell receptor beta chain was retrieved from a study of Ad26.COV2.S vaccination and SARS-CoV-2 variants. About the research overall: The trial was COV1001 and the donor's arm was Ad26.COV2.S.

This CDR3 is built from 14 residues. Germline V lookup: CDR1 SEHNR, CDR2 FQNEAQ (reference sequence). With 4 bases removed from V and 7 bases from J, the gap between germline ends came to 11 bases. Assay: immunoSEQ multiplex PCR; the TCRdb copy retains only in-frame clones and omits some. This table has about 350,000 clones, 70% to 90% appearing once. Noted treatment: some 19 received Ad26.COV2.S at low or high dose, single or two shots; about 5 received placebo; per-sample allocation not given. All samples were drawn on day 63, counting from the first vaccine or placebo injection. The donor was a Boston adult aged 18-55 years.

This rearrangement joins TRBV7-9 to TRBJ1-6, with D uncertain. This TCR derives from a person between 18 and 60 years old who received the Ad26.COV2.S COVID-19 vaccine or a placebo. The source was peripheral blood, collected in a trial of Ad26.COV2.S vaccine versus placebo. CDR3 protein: CASSSLTGNSPLHF. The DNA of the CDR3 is TGTGCCAGCAGCTCCTTAACGGGGAATTCACCCCTCCACTTT.